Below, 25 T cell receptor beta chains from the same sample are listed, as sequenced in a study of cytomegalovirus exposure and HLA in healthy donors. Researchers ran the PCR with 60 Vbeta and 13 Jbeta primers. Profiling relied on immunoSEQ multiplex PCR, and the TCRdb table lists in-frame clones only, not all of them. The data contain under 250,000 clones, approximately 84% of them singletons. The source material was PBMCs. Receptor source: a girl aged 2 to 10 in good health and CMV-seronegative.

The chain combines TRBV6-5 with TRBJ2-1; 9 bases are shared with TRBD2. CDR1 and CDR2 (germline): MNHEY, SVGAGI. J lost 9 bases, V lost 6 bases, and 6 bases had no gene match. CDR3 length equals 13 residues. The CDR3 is CASRNLAGSEQFF. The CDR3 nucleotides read TGTGCCAGCAGGAACCTAGCGGGGAGTGAGCAGTTCTTC.

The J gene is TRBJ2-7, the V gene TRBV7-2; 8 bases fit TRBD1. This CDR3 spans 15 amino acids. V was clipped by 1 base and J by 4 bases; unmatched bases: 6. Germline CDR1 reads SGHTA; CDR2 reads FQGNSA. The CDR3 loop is CASSLVIQGAYEQYF. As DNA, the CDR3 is TGTGCCAGCAGCTTAGTAATCCAGGGGGCGTACGAGCAGTACTTC.

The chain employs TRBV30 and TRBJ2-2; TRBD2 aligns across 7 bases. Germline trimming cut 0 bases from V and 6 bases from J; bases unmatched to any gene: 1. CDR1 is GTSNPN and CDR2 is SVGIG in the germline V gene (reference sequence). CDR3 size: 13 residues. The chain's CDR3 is CAWSVRGAGELFF. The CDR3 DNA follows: TGTGCCTGGAGTGTACGGGGGGCCGGGGAGCTGTTTTTT.

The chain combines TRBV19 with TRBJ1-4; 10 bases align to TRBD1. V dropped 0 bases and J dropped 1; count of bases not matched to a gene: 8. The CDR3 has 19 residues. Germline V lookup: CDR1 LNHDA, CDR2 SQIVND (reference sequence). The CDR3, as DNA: TGTGCCAGTAGTATAGATCTCCGGGACAGGGGAGGAACTAATGAAAAACTGTTTTTT. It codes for CASSIDLRDRGGTNEKLFF.

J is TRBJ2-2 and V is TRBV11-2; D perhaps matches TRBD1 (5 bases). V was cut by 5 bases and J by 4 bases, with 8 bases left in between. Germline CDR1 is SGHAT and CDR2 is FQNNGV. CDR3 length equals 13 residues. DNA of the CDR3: TGTGCCAGCAGCCCCCAGGGCACCGGGGAGCTGTTTTTT. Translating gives CASSPQGTGELFF.

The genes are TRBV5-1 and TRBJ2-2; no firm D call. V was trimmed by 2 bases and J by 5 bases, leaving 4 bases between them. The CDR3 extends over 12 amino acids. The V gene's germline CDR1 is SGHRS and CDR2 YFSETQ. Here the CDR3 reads CASSLATGELFF. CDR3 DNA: TGCGCCAGCAGCTTAGCGACCGGGGAGCTGTTTTTT.

The CDR3 reads CASARDRSYNEQFF. The CDR3, as DNA: TGCGCCAGCGCGCGGGACAGGTCTTACAATGAGCAGTTCTTC. The chain is built from TRBV5-1 and TRBJ2-1, with 8 nucleotides matching TRBD1. After removal of 7 bases from V and 4 bases from J, the junction contained 7 bases not matched to a gene. The CDR3 loop spans 14 amino acids. Germline CDR1 and CDR2: SGHRS and YFSETQ.

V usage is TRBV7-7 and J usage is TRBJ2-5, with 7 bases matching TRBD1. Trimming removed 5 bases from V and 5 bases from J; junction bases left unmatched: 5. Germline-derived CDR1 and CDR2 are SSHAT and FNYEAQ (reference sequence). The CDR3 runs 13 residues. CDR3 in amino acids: CASSDRVWETQYF. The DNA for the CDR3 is TGTGCCAGCAGCGACAGGGTTTGGGAGACCCAGTACTTC.

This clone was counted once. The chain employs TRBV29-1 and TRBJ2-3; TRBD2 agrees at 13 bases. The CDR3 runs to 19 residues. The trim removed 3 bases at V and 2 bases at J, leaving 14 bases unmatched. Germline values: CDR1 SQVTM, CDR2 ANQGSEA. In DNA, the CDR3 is TGCAGCGTTGATCCGACCGGACTAGCGGGGGTGCCAAACACAGATACGCAGTATTTT. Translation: CSVDPTGLAGVPNTDTQYF.

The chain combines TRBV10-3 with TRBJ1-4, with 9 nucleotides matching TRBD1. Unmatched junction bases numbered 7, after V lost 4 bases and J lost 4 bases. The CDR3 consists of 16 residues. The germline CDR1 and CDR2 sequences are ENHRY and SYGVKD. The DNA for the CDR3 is TGTGCCATCAGTGGGGACAGGGTAAGGATTAATGAAAAACTGTTTTTT. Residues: CAISGDRVRINEKLFF.

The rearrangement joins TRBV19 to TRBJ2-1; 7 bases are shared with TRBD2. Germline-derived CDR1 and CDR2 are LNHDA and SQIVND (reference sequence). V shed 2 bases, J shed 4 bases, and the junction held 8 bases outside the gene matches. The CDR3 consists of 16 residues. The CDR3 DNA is TGTGCCAGTAGTATATCCCCAGCGGGGCTATACAATGAGCAGTTCTTC. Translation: CASSISPAGLYNEQFF.

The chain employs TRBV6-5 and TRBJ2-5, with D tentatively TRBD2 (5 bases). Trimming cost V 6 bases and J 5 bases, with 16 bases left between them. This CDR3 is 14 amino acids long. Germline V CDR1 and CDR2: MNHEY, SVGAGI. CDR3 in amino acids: CASSPKGREETQYF. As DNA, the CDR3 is TGTGCCAGCAGCCCTAAGGGAAGGGAGGAGACCCAGTACTTC.

CDR3 DNA: TGTGCCAGTAGAAGGGACAGGATAAACACTGAAGCTTTCTTT. Its protein product is CASRRDRINTEAFF. The chain joins TRBV19 to TRBJ1-1; 8 bases are shared with TRBD1. CDR1 and CDR2 from the germline V gene are LNHDA and SQIVND (reference sequence). Trimming took 6 bases from V and 2 from J; bases not matched to a gene: 5. There are 14 residues in the CDR3.

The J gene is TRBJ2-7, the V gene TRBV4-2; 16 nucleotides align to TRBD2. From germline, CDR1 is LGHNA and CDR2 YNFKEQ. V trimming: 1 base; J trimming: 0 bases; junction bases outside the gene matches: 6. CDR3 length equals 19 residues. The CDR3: CASSQAWGLAGGTSYEQYF. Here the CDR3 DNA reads TGTGCCAGCAGCCAAGCGTGGGGACTAGCGGGAGGGACCTCCTACGAGCAGTACTTC.

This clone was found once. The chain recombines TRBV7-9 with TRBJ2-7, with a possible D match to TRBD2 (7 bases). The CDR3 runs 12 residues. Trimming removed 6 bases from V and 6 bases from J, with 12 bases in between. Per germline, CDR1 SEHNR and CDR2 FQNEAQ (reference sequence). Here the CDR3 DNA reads TGTGCCAGCAGGTGGAGGGGGGGCGAGCAGTACTTC. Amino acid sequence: CASRWRGGEQYF.

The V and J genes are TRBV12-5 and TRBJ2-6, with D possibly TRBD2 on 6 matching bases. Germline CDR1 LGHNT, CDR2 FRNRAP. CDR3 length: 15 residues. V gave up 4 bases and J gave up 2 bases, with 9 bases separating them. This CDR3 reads CASGSGVTGANVLTF. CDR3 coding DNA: TGTGCTAGTGGTTCGGGAGTCACTGGGGCCAACGTCCTGACTTTC.

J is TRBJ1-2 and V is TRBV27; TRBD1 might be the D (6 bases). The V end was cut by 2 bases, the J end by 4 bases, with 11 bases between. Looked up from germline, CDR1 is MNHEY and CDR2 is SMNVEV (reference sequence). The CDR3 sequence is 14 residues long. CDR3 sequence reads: CASSLQGRGYGYTF. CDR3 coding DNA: TGTGCCAGCAGTTTACAGGGCAGGGGCTATGGCTACACCTTC.

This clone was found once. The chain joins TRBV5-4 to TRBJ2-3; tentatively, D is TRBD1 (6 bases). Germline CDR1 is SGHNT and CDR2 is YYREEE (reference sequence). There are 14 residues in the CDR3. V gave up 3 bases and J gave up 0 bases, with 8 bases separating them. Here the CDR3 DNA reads TGTGCCAGCAGCTCCAGGGGAAGCACAGATACGCAGTATTTT. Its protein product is CASSSRGSTDTQYF.

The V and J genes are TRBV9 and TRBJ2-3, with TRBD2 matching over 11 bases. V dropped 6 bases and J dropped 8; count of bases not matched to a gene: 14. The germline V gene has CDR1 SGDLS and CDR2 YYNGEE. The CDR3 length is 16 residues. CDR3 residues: CASNPSGGPRGGTQYF. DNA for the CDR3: TGTGCCAGCAACCCTAGCGGGGGGCCGAGAGGAGGTACGCAGTATTTT.

As DNA, the CDR3 is TGTGCCAGCAGTGGAGGGGACAGTTTGGATGGCTACACCTTC. Residues: CASSGGDSLDGYTF. The chain couples TRBV2 to TRBJ1-2, with TRBD1 matching over 7 bases. The germline V gene has CDR1 SNHLY and CDR2 FYNNEI. J was trimmed by 6 bases and V by 4 bases; bases with no gene match: 8. The CDR3 covers 14 residues.

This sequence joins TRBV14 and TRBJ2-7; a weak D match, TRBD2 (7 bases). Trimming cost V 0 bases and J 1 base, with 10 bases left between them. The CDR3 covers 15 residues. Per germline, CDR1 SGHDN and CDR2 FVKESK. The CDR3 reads CASSQEGGASYEQYF. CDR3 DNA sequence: TGTGCCAGCAGCCAAGAGGGGGGGGCGTCCTACGAGCAGTACTTC.

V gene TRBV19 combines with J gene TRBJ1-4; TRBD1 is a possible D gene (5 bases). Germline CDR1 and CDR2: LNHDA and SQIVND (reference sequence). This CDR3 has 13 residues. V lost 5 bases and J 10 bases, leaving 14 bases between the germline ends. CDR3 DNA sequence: TGTGCCAGTAGTCTCCTCGACAGTACAAAACTGTTTTTT. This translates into CASSLLDSTKLFF.

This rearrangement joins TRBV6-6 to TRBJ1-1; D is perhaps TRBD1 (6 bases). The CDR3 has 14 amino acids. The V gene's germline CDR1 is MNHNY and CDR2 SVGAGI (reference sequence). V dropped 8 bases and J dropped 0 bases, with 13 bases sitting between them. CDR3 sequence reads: CASSETGLNTEAFF. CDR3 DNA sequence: TGTGCCAGCTCGGAAACAGGGTTGAACACTGAAGCTTTCTTT.

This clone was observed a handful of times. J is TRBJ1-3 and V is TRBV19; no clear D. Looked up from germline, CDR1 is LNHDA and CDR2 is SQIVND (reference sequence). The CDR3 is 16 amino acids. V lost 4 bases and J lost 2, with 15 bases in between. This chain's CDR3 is CASSRTAAGTGNTIYF. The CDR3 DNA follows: TGTGCCAGTAGTAGGACGGCCGCCGGGACTGGAAACACCATATATTTT.

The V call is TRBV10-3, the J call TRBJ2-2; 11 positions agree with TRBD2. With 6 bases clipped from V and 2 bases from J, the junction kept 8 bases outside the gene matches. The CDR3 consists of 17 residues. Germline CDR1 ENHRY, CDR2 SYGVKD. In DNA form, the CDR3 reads TGTGCCATCAGAAAAACTAGCGGGGGCCCAAACACCGGGGAGCTGTTTTTT. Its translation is CAIRKTSGGPNTGELFF.